Each of the 17 T cell receptor beta chains below was sequenced from the same sample in a study of blood T cell repertoires in COVID-19. Using immunoSEQ multiplex PCR, the repertoire was profiled, and TCRdb retains in-frame clones only, with some absent. Among 100,000 or so clones listed, about nine tenths were seen once. The sequenced sample was peripheral blood. These receptors were obtained from a woman aged 50 to 60 with COVID-19, enrolled during active disease.

The V call is TRBV11-2, the J call TRBJ1-3; perhaps TRBD1 as D (5 bases). The CDR3 totals 16 residues. The V end was cut by 2 bases, the J end by 2 bases, with 13 bases between. Germline V lookup: CDR1 SGHAT, CDR2 FQNNGV. The CDR3 protein is CASSLSTGATGNTIYF. CDR3 DNA sequence: TGTGCCAGCAGCTTAAGTACAGGAGCGACTGGAAACACCATATATTTT.

The CDR3 spells CASRGGQGNEKLFF. The CDR3 DNA is TGTGCCAGCAGGGGGGGACAGGGGAATGAAAAACTGTTTTTT. The chain couples TRBV2 to TRBJ1-4, with 10 positions matching TRBD1. The CDR3 is 14 residues long. Germline CDR1 is SNHLY and CDR2 is FYNNEI. V shed 6 bases, J shed 5 bases, and the junction held 3 bases outside the gene matches. The full variable domain, its missing parts supplied by reference TRBV2 and TRBJ1-4, is EPEVTQTPSHQVTQMGQEVILRCVPISNHLYFYWYRQILGQKVEFLVSFYNNEISEKSEIFDDQFSVERPDGSNFTLKIRSTKLEDSAMYFCASRGGQGNEKLFFGSGTQLSVL.

The chain recombines TRBV5-1 with TRBJ1-2, with D perhaps matching TRBD1 (5 bases). The CDR3 covers 15 residues. Trimming took 0 bases from V and 5 from J, leaving 14 bases between them. Germline values: CDR1 SGHRS, CDR2 YFSETQ. The CDR3 here is CASSLVGTLTYGYTF. CDR3 in DNA: TGCGCCAGCAGCTTGGTCGGGACTTTAACTTATGGCTACACCTTC.

This chain uses TRBV6-6 with TRBJ1-1; 10 nucleotides agree with TRBD1. Germline V gives CDR1 MNHNY, CDR2 SVGAGI (reference sequence). The CDR3 length is 15 residues. V trimming: 7 bases; J trimming: 4 bases; junction bases outside the gene matches: 9. The CDR3 region has the DNA TGTGCCAGCATAGCCGGGACAGGGGCTTTCACTGAAGCTTTCTTT. This encodes CASIAGTGAFTEAFF.

The DNA of the CDR3 is TGTGCCAGCAGCGTACTAGCGGGGGGATACAATGAGCAGTTCTTC. Translation gives CASSVLAGGYNEQFF. The genes are TRBV7-3 and TRBJ2-1; TRBD2 matches 12 bases. Unmatched junction bases numbered 3, after V lost 5 bases and J lost 4 bases. CDR3 length: 15 amino acids. Germline loops: CDR1 SGHTA, CDR2 FQGTGA.

The chain recombines TRBV4-1 with TRBJ2-2, with 8 bases lining up with TRBD2. Per germline, CDR1 MGHRA and CDR2 YSYEKL. Losses at the gene ends were 5 bases for V and 9 bases for J; bases not matched to a gene: 14. The CDR3 is made up of 16 amino acids. The CDR3 here is CASSNPGLGPRRELFF. The CDR3, as DNA: TGCGCCAGCAGCAATCCGGGACTAGGGCCTAGGCGGGAGCTGTTTTTT.

The genes are TRBV19 and TRBJ2-2, with 7 bases lining up with TRBD1. CDR3 length: 14 amino acids. Per the germline V gene, CDR1 is LNHDA and CDR2 is SQIVND (reference sequence). Unmatched junction bases numbered 5, after V lost 8 bases and J lost 2 bases. The CDR3 reads CASADRTNTGELFF. CDR3 in DNA: TGTGCCAGTGCGGACAGGACCAACACCGGGGAGCTGTTTTTT.

This clone was seen once. The chain couples TRBV7-9 to TRBJ2-3; D is possibly TRBD2 (6 bases). The CDR3 runs to 15 residues. Trimming pared 0 bases from V and 1 base from J, leaving 8 bases between. The germline V gene encodes CDR1 SEHNR and CDR2 FQNEAQ (reference sequence). The CDR3 region is CASSLARGGTDTQYF. The DNA of the CDR3 is TGTGCCAGCAGCTTAGCGCGCGGGGGCACAGATACGCAGTATTTT.

The chain links TRBV4-2 to TRBJ2-7, with D possibly matching TRBD2 (5 bases). Germline CDR1 is LGHNA and CDR2 is YNFKEQ. This CDR3 has 14 amino acids. The V gene lost 5 bases and the J gene lost 0 bases, with 11 bases spanning the gap. The CDR3 here is CASSAQLGSYEQYF. The CDR3 region has the DNA TGTGCCAGCAGCGCCCAACTAGGCTCCTACGAGCAGTACTTC.

Only one count was recorded for this clone. The chain combines TRBV27 with TRBJ1-1; D is unclear. Trimming took off 7 bases at V and 1 base at J, with 13 bases between the two ends. This CDR3 spans 14 amino acids. The germline V gene encodes CDR1 MNHEY and CDR2 SMNVEV (reference sequence). The CDR3 loop reads CASIGREENTEAFF. DNA for the CDR3: TGTGCCAGCATTGGCCGGGAGGAGAACACTGAAGCTTTCTTT.

The chain combines TRBV14 with TRBJ2-3; no reliable D call. Trimming pared 1 base from V and 6 bases from J, leaving 11 bases between. CDR3 length equals 14 residues. Germline lookup yields CDR1 SGHDN and CDR2 FVKESK. The CDR3 region is CASSQVGVLDTQYF. The DNA for the CDR3 is TGTGCCAGCAGCCAAGTCGGAGTGCTGGATACGCAGTATTTT.

This chain uses TRBV30 with TRBJ2-1; 11 bases line up with TRBD2. Germline V lookup: CDR1 GTSNPN, CDR2 SVGIG (reference sequence). Trimming removed 4 bases from V and 5 bases from J; junction bases left unmatched: 7. The CDR3 has 15 amino acids. CDR3: CAWMGLAGGHNEQFF. For the CDR3, the DNA is TGTGCCTGGATGGGGCTAGCGGGGGGACACAATGAGCAGTTCTTC.

The chain recombines TRBV11-2 with TRBJ2-7; 7 bases align to TRBD1. The V gene end was trimmed by 5 bases and the J gene end by 2 bases; junction bases not matched to a gene: 15. Germline loops: CDR1 SGHAT, CDR2 FQNNGV. The CDR3 totals 17 residues. CDR3 in DNA: TGTGCCAGCAGCCCCTGGAGGTGGGACAGTCAACCCTACGAGCAGTACTTC. Its protein product is CASSPWRWDSQPYEQYF.

The chain uses TRBV27 and TRBJ2-6; a possible D gene is TRBD1 (6 bases). The CDR3 consists of 15 residues. From germline, CDR1 is MNHEY and CDR2 SMNVEV (reference sequence). V was cut by 1 base and J by 4 bases, with 8 bases left in between. This CDR3 is CASSLLGAGANVLTF. The CDR3 coding sequence is TGTGCCAGCAGTTTATTGGGGGCGGGGGCCAACGTCCTGACTTTC.

This clone turned up a few times. V and J are TRBV6-5 and TRBJ1-3; D call uncertain. Per germline, CDR1 MNHEY and CDR2 SVGAGI. V gave up 4 bases and J gave up 1 base, with 8 bases separating them. The CDR3 runs to 14 residues. CDR3 nucleotide sequence: TGTGCCAGCAGTTTGCGAGGGTCTGGAAACACCATATATTTT. Protein product: CASSLRGSGNTIYF.

The CDR3 region is CASSRGTGSQTNTGELFF. The CDR3, as DNA: TGCGCCAGCAGTCGTGGGACAGGGTCCCAAACGAACACCGGGGAGCTGTTTTTT. This chain links TRBV23-1 with TRBJ2-2; 9 positions match TRBD1. TRBV23-1 is given ORF status, its function remaining uncertain. V dropped 4 bases and J dropped 0; count of bases not matched to a gene: 9. The CDR3 loop spans 18 amino acids.

The genes are TRBV24-1 and TRBJ1-4, with D perhaps TRBD1 (6 bases). Germline CDR1 and CDR2: KGHDR and SFDVKD. Between the trimmed V and J ends, which lost 4 bases and 5 bases, there was a span of 16 bases. CDR3 length: 16 residues. The CDR3 region has the DNA TGTGCCACCAGTGACCCACTACAGGGACCGAATGAAAAACTGTTTTTT. Its translation is CATSDPLQGPNEKLFF.